Only a few counts were recorded for the clone carrying this TCR beta chain. The CDR3 length is 16 residues. Germline loops: CDR1 MNHEY, CDR2 SMNVEV (reference sequence). Trimming cost V 5 bases and J 4 bases; bases outside gene matches: 10. Per the study methods: Estimation of nucleated cell counts relied on the amplification of reference gene primers. The protocol was immunoSEQ multiplex PCR, while the TCRdb copy is restricted to in-frame clones and leaves out a portion. That table gives V, J and clone size, and the DNA gave D and trimming. The profile shows about 92,000 clones, 91% of them singletons. This entry is derived from a study of blood T cell repertoires in COVID-19. At the level of the study: Some COVID-19 samples were acute and others convalescent; all came from the United States, Italy and Spain.

This clonotype was obtained from a human donor with active COVID-19. The donor label of this sample is uncertain. The genes are TRBV27 and TRBJ2-3; 9 positions match TRBD1. The specimen was peripheral blood. CDR3 nucleotide sequence: TGTGCCAGCAGTCCGGGACAGGGCGTCGGCCCAGATACGCAGTATTTT. Its protein product is CASSPGQGVGPDTQYF.